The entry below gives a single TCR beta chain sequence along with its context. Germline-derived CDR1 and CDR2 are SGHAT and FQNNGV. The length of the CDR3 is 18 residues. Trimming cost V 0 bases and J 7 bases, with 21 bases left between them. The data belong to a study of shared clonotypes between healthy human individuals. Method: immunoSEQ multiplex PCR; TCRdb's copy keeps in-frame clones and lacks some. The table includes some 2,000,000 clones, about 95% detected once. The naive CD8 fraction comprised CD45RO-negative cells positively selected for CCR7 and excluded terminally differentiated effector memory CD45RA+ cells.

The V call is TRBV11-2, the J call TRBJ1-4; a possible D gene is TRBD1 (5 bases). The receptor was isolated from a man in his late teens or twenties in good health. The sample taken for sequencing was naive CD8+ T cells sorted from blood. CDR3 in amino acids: CASSLDLGQGLVGEKLFF. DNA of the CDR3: TGTGCCAGCAGCTTAGATCTCGGGCAGGGTCTAGTTGGTGAAAAACTGTTTTTT.